This T cell receptor beta chain comes out of a study of vaccination and CD4 T cells after COVID-19. In the study overall: Convalescent cases consisted of six males and four females, of whom two were Hispanic. Samples after vaccination came a median roughly 70 days past dose two, ranging 14 to 241.

Overall study results and limits: The rise in median SARS-CoV-2-reactive clonotypes, from around 19 to 38, was not significant.

Described treatment: approximately 9-day PBMC culture with coronavirus spike peptide pools or control peptides (ViraFEST assay). For ViraFEST, peptide pools expanded antigen-specific T cells, after which the TCRs were sequenced. Worth noting for this clonotype: The antigen is unknown.

Looked up from germline, CDR1 is SGHRS and CDR2 is YFSETQ. The CDR3 covers 15 residues. The ends were cut back, 2 bases at V and 0 bases at J, with 11 bases in the middle. Cultured CD4+ T-cell DNA underwent Oncomine TCR Beta short-read sequencing. TCRdb processed the PCR reads anew with MiXCR; each CDR3 protein has one entry. The sample has about 21,000 distinct CDR3 sequences; 45% to 50% are singletons. The chain combines TRBV5-1 with TRBJ1-1, with no clear D. The receptor's source is a human donor who had recovered from COVID-19. Sequenced sample: CD4+ T cells from blood, cultured in vitro. CDR3 amino acids: CASSFGQAMNTEAFF. CDR3 DNA: TGCGCCAGCAGCTTTGGCCAGGCCATGAACACTGAAGCTTTCTTT. Complete variable domain (other parts from reference TRBV5-1 and TRBJ1-1): KAGVTQTPRYLIKTRGQQVTLSCSPISGHRSVSWYQQTPGQGLQFLFEYFSETQRNKGNFPGRFSGRQFSNSRSEMNVSTLELGDSALYLCASSFGQAMNTEAFFGQGTRLTVV.